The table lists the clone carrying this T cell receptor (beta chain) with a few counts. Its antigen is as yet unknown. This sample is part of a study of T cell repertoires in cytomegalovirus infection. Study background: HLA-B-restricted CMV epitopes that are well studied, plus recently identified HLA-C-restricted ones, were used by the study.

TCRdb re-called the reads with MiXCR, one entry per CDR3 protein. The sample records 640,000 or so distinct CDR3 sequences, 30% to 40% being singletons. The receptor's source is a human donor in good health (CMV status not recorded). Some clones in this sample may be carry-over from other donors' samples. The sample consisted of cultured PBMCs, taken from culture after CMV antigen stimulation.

CDR3 residues: CSVRAAQETQYF. CDR3 nucleotides: TGCAGCGTTCGTGCGGCCCAAGAGACCCAGTACTTC. The rearrangement links TRBV29-1 to TRBJ2-5; D is unclear. Trimming removed 5 bases from V and 1 base from J, with 8 bases in between. The CDR3 consists of 12 residues. CDR1 and CDR2 (germline): SQVTM, ANQGSEA.